A selection of T cell receptor beta chains follows, all from one sample in a study of blood T cell repertoires in COVID-19. Assay used: immunoSEQ multiplex PCR; TCRdb lists only in-frame clones, some missing. The sample holds some 160,000 clones; roughly 90% are singletons and the top ten take 6.5% to 8.5%. The sample taken for sequencing was PBMCs or T cells enriched from blood (not recorded which). These receptors were taken from a woman in her fifties or sixties who had recovered from COVID-19. Both conserved end residues are part of each CDR3. Each record gives: clone size, D gene, V gene, J gene, CDR3 protein, CDR3 DNA. A D gene is named only where the DNA matches it firmly. Clone size is given for some rows only: seen once, a few or many times, or a class if the clone is expanded.

>-|TRBD2|TRBV3-1/TRBV3-2|TRBJ2-5
CASSLSGGSQETQYF
TGTGCCAGCAGCCTTAGCGGGGGGTCCCAAGAGACCCAGTACTTC
>-|TRBD1|TRBV9|TRBJ2-7
CASSGDPDRQRYEQYF
TGTGCCAGCAGCGGCGACCCGGACAGGCAGCGCTACGAGCAGTACTTC
>-|-|TRBV18|TRBJ1-5
CASSPGVTGQPQHF
TGTGCCAGCTCACCAGGGGTAACGGGACAGCCCCAGCATTTT
>-|TRBD1|TRBV7-7|TRBJ2-2
CASSPGQAANTGELFF
TGTGCTAGCAGCCCTGGACAGGCGGCGAACACCGGGGAGCTGTTTTTT
>-|TRBD2|TRBV19|TRBJ2-5
CASGASGGQETQYF
TGTGCCAGTGGGGCTAGCGGGGGCCAAGAGACCCAGTACTTC
>-|TRBD1|TRBV19|TRBJ2-6
CASKNRGTGANVLTF
TGTGCCAGTAAGAACAGGGGGACGGGGGCCAACGTCCTGACTTTC
>-|TRBD1|TRBV19|TRBJ2-5
CASSLGTGRETQYF
TGTGCCAGTAGTCTAGGGACAGGGAGAGAGACCCAGTACTTC
>-|TRBD2|TRBV18|TRBJ2-3
CASSPPGLAGATDTQYF
TGTGCCAGCTCACCACCAGGACTAGCGGGGGCAACAGATACGCAGTATTTT
>-|TRBD2|TRBV7-2|TRBJ2-1
CASSSGLAWRNEQFF
TGTGCCAGCAGCTCGGGACTAGCGTGGCGGAATGAGCAGTTCTTC
>-|TRBD2|TRBV30|TRBJ2-3
CAWSASSGADTQYF
TGTGCCTGGAGCGCATCTAGCGGGGCGGATACGCAGTATTTT
>-|-|TRBV14|TRBJ2-3
CASSQAGYSTDTQYF
TGTGCCAGCAGCCAAGCAGGGTATAGCACAGATACGCAGTATTTT
>-|-|TRBV4-3|TRBJ1-5
CASSQDGLNQPQHF
TGCGCCAGCAGCCAAGATGGCTTGAATCAGCCCCAGCATTTT
>-|-|TRBV7-7|TRBJ2-5
CASSLLAQETQYF
TGTGCCAGCAGCTTACTAGCTCAAGAGACCCAGTACTTC
>-|-|TRBV7-9|TRBJ1-2
CAHRRVGGFGYTF
TGTGCCCACCGAAGGGTGGGGGGATTCGGCTACACCTTC
>-|TRBD1|TRBV6-5|TRBJ1-1
CASKEGTGRYTEAFF
TGTGCCAGCAAGGAGGGGACAGGGAGGTACACTGAAGCTTTCTTT
>-|-|TRBV5-1|TRBJ1-2
CASSPGTSNYGYTF
TGCGCCAGCAGCCCCGGGACTTCTAACTATGGCTACACCTTC
>-|TRBD2|TRBV19|TRBJ2-1
CASSRLAGGYNEQFF
TGTGCCAGTAGTAGACTAGCGGGGGGTTACAATGAGCAGTTCTTC
>-|-|TRBV18|TRBJ1-2
CASSPQGEYGYTF
TGTGCCAGCTCACCACAGGGGGAATATGGCTACACCTTC
>-|TRBD2|TRBV2|TRBJ2-1
CASEISGGASVFYNEQFF
TGTGCCAGCGAAATAAGCGGGGGGGCCTCCGTTTTCTACAATGAGCAGTTCTTC
>-|-|TRBV7-2|TRBJ1-4
CASSLRVTTNEKLFF
TGTGCCAGCAGCTTACGGGTGACAACTAATGAAAAACTGTTTTTT
>-|TRBD1|TRBV7-9|TRBJ2-1
CASSSGQAYNEQFF
TGTGCCAGCAGCTCGGGACAGGCCTACAATGAGCAGTTCTTC
>-|-|TRBV19|TRBJ2-7
CASSHPPGFYEQYF
TGTGCCAGTAGCCATCCTCCGGGGTTCTACGAGCAGTACTTC
>few|TRBD1|TRBV5-1|TRBJ2-2
CASSLQGSHTGELFF
TGCGCCAGCAGCTTACAGGGGTCGCACACCGGGGAGCTGTTTTTT
>-|-|TRBV10-1|TRBJ1-6
CASSERSGFGNSPLHF
TGCGCCAGCAGTGAAAGGAGTGGGTTCGGTAATTCACCCCTCCACTTT
>-|-|TRBV2|TRBJ2-1
CASSGSDWINEQFF
TGTGCCAGCAGTGGTAGTGACTGGATCAATGAGCAGTTCTTC
>-|-|TRBV7-3|TRBJ2-3
CASSLVTGTQYF
TGTGCCAGCAGCTTGGTAACCGGTACGCAGTATTTT
>-|-|TRBV30|TRBJ1-2
CAWSVRGNGYTF
TGTGCCTGGAGTGTAAGGGGGAATGGCTACACCTTC
>-|-|TRBV7-9|TRBJ1-1
CASSPINTEAFF
TGTGCCAGCAGCCCCATTAACACTGAAGCTTTCTTT
>many|TRBD1|TRBV20-1|TRBJ1-2
CSATDRGDRYGYTF
TGCAGTGCTACTGACAGGGGCGATCGGTATGGCTACACCTTC
>-|-|TRBV10-3|TRBJ1-1
CAISEGGGLNTEAFF
TGTGCCATCAGTGAGGGGGGGGGTCTGAACACTGAAGCTTTCTTT
>-|-|TRBV27|TRBJ2-5
CASSLRGARQETQYF
TGTGCCAGCAGTTTACGGGGGGCGCGGCAAGAGACCCAGTACTTC